By sample share, the clone carrying this TCR beta chain is large. Its antigen is as yet unknown. V gave up 12 bases and J gave up 7 bases, with 21 bases separating them. The CDR3 length is 15 residues. The V gene's germline CDR1 is KGHDR and CDR2 SFDVKD. This sample was included in a study of Graves' ophthalmopathy and Graves' hyperthyroidism. Amplification of TCR beta CDR3 regions used RNA transcripts. First-round RT-PCR used HTBI primers; second-round multiplex PCR followed. MiXCR was run by TCRdb on the multiplex PCR reads, yielding one entry per CDR3 protein. This sample has about 14,000 distinct CDR3 sequences, with 50% found just once. Study-wide results and limits: It was with roughly 71% sensitivity and 72.22% specificity that the model predicted ophthalmopathy progression.

This sequence was found in a woman aged 30 to 39 with Graves' ophthalmopathy. Sequenced material: peripheral blood. This chain links TRBV24-1 with TRBJ1-6; D is unresolved. CDR3 region: CAQTPGPQQNSPLHF. The CDR3 DNA reads as TGTGCCCAAACCCCGGGCCCTCAGCAGAATTCACCCCTCCACTTT.